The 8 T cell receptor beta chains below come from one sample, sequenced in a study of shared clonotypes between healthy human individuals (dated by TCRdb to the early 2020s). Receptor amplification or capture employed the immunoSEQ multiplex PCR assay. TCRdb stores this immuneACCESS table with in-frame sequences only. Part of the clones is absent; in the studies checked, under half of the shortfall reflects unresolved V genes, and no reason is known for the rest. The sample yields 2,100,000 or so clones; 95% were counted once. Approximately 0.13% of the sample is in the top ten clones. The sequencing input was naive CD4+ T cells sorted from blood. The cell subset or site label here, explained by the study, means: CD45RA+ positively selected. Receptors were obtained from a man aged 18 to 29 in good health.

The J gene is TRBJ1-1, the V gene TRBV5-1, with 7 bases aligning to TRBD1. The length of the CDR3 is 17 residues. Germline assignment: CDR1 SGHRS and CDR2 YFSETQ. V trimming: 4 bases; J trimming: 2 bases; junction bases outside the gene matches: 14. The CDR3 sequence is CASSKTGVGSRNTEAFF. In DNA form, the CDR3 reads TGCGCCAGCAGCAAAACAGGGGTAGGAAGCAGAAACACTGAAGCTTTCTTT.

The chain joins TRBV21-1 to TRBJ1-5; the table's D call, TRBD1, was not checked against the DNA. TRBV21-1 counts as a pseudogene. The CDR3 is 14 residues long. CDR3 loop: CASIQDRRNQPQHF. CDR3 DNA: TGTGCCAGCATCCAGGACAGGAGAAATCAGCCCCAGCATTTT.

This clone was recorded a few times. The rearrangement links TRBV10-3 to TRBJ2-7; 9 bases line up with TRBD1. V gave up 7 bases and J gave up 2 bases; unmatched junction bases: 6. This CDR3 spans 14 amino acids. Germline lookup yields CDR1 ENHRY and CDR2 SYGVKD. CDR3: CAINQQGAPYEQYF. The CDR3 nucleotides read TGTGCCATCAATCAACAGGGGGCTCCCTACGAGCAGTACTTC.

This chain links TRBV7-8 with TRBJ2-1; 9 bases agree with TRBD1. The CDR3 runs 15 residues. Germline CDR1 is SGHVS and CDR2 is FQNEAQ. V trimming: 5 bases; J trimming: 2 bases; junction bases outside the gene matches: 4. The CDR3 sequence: CASSSDRGTYNEQFF. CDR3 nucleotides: TGTGCCAGCAGCAGCGACAGGGGGACCTACAATGAGCAGTTCTTC.

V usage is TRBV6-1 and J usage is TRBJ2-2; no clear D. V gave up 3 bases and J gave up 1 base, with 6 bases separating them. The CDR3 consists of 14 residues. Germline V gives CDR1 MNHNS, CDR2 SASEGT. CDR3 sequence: CASSETGNTGELFF. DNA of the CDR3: TGTGCCAGCAGTGAGACCGGGAACACCGGGGAGCTGTTTTTT.

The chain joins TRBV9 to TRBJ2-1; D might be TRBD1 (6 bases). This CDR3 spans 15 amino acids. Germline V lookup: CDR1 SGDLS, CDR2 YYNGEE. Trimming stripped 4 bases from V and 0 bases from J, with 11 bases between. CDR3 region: CASSFRGNSYNEQFF. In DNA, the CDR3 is TGTGCCAGCAGCTTCAGGGGAAACTCCTACAATGAGCAGTTCTTC.

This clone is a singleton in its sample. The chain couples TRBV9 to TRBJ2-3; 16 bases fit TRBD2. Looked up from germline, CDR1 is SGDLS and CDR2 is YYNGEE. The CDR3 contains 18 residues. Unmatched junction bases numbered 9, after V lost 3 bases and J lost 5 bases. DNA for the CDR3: TGTGCCAGCAGCGAACTGCCGGGACTAGCGGGGGGGAGAGATACGCAGTATTTT. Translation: CASSELPGLAGGRDTQYF.

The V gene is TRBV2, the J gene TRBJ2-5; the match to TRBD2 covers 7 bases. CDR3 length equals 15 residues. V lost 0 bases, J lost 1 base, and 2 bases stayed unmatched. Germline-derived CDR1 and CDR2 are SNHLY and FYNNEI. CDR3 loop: CASSEAGGVQETQYF. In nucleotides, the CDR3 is TGTGCCAGCAGTGAAGCGGGGGGGGTCCAAGAGACCCAGTACTTC.